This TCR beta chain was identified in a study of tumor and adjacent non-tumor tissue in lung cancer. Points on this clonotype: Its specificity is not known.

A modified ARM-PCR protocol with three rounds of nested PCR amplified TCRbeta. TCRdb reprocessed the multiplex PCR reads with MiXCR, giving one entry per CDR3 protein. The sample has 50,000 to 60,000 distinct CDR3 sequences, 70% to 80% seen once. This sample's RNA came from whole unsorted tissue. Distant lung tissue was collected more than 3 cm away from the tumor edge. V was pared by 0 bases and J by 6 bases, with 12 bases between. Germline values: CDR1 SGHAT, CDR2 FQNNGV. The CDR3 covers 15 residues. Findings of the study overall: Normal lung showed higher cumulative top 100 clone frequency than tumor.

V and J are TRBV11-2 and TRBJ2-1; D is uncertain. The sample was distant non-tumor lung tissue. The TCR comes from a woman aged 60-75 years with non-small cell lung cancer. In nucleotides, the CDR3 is TGTGCCAGCAGCTTAGAAGTAGACTTCTGCAATGAGCAGTTCTTC. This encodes CASSLEVDFCNEQFF.